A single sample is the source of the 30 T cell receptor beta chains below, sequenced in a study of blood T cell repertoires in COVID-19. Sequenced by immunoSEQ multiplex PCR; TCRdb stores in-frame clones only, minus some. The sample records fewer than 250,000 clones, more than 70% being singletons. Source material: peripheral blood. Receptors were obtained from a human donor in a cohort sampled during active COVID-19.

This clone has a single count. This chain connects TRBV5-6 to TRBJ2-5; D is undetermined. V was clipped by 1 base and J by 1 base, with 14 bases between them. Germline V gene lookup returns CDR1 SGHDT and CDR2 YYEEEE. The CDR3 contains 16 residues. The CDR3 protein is CASSLTLSRSQETQYF. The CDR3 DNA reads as TGTGCCAGCAGCTTGACTCTCTCTCGAAGCCAAGAGACCCAGTACTTC.

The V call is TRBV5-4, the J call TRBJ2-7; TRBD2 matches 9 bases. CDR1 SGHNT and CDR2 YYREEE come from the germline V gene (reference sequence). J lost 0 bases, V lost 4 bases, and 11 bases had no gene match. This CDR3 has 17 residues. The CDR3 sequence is CASSPTGASGISYEQYF. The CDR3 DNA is TGTGCCAGCAGCCCAACAGGGGCTAGCGGGATCTCCTACGAGCAGTACTTC.

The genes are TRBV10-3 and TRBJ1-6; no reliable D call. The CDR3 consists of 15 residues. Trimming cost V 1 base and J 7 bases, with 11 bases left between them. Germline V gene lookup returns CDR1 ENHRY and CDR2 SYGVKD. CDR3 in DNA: TGTGCCATCAGTGAGTTGGGTCTGGAGAATTCACCCCTCCACTTT. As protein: CAISELGLENSPLHF.

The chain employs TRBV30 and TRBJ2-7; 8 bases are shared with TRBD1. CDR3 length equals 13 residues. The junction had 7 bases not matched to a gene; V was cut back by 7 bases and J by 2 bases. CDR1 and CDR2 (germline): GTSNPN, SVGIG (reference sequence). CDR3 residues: CASRDRFTYEQYF. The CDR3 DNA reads TGTGCCTCCCGGGACAGGTTTACCTACGAGCAGTACTTC.

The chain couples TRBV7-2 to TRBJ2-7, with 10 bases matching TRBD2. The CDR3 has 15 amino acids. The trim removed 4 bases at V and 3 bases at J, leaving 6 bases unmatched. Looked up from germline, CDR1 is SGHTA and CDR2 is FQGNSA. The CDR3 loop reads CASSSQRGGLYEQYF. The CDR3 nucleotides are TGTGCCAGCAGCTCCCAGCGGGGGGGCCTCTACGAGCAGTACTTC.

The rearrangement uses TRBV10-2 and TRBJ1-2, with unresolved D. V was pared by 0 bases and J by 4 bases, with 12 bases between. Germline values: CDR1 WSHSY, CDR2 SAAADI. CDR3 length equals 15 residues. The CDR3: CASSESTRLFYGYTF. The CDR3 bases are TGCGCCAGCAGTGAGTCGACACGGCTATTCTATGGCTACACCTTC.

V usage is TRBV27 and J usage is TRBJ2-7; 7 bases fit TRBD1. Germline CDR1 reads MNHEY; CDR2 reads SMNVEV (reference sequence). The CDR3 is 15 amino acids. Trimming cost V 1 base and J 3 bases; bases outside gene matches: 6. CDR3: CASSLLDRASYEQYF. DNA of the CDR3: TGTGCCAGCAGTTTATTAGACAGGGCCAGCTACGAGCAGTACTTC.

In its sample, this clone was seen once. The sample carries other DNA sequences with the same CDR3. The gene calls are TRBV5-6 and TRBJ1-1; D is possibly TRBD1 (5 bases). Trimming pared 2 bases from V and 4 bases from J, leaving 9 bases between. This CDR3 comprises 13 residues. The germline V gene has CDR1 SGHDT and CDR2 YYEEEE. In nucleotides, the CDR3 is TGTGCCAGCAGCTTAGGGGCAGCCACTGAAGCTTTCTTT. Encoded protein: CASSLGAATEAFF.

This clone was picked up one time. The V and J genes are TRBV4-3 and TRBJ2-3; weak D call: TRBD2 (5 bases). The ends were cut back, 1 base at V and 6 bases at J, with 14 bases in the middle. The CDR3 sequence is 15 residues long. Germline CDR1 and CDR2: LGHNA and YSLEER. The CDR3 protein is CASSQGSRGSDTQYF. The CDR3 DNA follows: TGCGCCAGCAGCCAAGGATCTCGGGGTTCCGATACGCAGTATTTT.

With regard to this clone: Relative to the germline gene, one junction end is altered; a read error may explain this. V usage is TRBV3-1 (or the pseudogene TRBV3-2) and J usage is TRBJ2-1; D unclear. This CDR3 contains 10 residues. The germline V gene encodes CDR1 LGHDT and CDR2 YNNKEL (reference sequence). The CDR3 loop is CASSQDRLIF. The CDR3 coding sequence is TGTGCCAGCAGCCAAGACCGTTTAATCTTC.

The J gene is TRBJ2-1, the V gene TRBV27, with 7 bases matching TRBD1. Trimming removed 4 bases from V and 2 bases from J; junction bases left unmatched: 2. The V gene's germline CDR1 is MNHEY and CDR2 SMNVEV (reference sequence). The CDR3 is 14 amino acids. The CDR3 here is CASSWDRAYNEQFF. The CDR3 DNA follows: TGTGCCAGCAGTTGGGACAGAGCCTACAATGAGCAGTTCTTC.

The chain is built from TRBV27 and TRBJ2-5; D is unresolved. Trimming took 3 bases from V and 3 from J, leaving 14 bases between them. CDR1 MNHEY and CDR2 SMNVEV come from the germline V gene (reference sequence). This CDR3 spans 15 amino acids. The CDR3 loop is CASSFRGEVEETQYF. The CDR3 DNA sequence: TGTGCCAGCAGTTTTCGCGGCGAGGTGGAAGAGACCCAGTACTTC.

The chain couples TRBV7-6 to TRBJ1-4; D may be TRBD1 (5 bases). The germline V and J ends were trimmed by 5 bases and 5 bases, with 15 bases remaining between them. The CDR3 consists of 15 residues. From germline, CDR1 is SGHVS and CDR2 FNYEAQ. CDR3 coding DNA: TGTGCCAGCAGCAACCCGGGACTGCAAAATGAAAAACTGTTTTTT. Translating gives CASSNPGLQNEKLFF.

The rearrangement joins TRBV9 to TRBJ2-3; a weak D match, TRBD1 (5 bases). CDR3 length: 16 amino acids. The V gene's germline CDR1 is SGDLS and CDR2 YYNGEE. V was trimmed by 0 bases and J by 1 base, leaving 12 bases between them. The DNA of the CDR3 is TGTGCCAGCAGCGTAGGCAGGGTCGAGGGCACAGATACGCAGTATTTT. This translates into CASSVGRVEGTDTQYF.

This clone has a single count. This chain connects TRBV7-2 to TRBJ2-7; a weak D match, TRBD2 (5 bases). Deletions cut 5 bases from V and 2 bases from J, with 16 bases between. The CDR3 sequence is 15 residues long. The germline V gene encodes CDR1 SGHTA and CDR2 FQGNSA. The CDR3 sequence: CASSVGLAETYEQYF. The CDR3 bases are TGTGCCAGCAGCGTTGGGCTAGCCGAAACCTACGAGCAGTACTTC. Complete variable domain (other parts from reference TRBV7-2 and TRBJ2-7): GAGVSQSPSNKVTEKGKDVELRCDPISGHTALYWYRQSLGQGLEFLIYFQGNSAPDKSGLPSDRFSAERTGGSVSTLTIQRTQQEDSAVYLCASSVGLAETYEQYFGPGTRLTVT.

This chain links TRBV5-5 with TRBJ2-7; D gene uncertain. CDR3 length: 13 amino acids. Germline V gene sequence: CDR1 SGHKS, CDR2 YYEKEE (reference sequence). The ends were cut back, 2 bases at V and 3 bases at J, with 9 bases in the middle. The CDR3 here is CASSFGHSYEQYF. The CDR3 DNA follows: TGTGCCAGCAGCTTTGGGCACAGCTACGAGCAGTACTTC.

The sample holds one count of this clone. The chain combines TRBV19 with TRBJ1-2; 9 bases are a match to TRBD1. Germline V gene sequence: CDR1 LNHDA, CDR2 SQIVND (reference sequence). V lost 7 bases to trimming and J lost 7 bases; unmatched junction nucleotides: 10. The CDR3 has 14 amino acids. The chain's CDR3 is CASIGGQGVGGYTF. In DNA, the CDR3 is TGTGCCAGTATCGGGGGACAGGGTGTCGGTGGCTACACCTTC. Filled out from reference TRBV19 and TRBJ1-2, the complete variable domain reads DGGITQSPKYLFRKEGQNVTLSCEQNLNHDAMYWYRQDPGQGLRLIYYSQIVNDFQKGDIAEGYSVSREKKESFPLTVTSAQKNPTAFYLCASIGGQGVGGYTFGSGTRLTVV.

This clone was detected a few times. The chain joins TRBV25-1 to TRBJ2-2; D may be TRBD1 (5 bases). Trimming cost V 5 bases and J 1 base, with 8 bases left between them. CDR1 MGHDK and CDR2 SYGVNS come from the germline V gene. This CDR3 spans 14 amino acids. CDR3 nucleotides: TGTGCCAGCAGTTGGCAGGGGAACACCGGGGAGCTGTTTTTT. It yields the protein CASSWQGNTGELFF.

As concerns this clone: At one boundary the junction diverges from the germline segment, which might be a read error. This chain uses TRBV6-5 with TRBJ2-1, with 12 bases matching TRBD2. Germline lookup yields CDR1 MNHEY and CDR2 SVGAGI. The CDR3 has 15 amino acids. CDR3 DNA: TGTGCCAGCAGCCCATCCGTGACTAGCGGGGGCCTCGAGGTCTTC. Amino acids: CASSPSVTSGGLEVF.

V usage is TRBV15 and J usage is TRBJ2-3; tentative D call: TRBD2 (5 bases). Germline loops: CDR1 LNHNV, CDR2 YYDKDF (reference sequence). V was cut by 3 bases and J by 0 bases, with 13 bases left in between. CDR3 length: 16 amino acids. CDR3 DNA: TGTGCCACCAGCAGGGCCGCGGGCGTTAGCACAGATACGCAGTATTTT. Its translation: CATSRAAGVSTDTQYF.

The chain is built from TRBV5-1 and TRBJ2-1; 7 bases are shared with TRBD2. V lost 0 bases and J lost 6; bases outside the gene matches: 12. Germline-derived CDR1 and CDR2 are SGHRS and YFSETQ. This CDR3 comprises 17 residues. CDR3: CASSLEAGAATGNEQFF. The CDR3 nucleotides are TGCGCCAGCAGCTTGGAGGCGGGAGCTGCCACCGGCAATGAGCAGTTCTTC.

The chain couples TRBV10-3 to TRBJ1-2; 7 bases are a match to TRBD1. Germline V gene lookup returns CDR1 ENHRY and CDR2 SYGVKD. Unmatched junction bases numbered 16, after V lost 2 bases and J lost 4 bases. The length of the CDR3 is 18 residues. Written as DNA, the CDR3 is TGTGCCATCAGTGAGCAGATGGGACAGCTACCGCTAGGCTATGGCTACACCTTC. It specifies CAISEQMGQLPLGYGYTF.

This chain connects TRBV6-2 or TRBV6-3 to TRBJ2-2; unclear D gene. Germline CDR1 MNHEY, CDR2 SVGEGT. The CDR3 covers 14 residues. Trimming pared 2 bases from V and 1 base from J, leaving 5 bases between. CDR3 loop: CASSYLRNTGELFF. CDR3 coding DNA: TGTGCCAGCAGTTACCTCAGGAACACCGGGGAGCTGTTTTTT.

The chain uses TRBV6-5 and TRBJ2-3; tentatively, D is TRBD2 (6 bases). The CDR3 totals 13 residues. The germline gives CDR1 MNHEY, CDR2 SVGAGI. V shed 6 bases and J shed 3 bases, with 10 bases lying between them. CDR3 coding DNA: TGTGCCAGCAGATCGGCGGGGACAGATACGCAGTATTTT. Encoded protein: CASRSAGTDTQYF.

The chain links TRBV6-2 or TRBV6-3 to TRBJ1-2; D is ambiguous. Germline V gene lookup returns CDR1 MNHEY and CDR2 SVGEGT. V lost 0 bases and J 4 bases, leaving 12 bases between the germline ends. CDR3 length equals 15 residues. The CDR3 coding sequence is TGTGCCAGCAGTTACTCGATTTCAGGACTCTATGGCTACACCTTC. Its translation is CASSYSISGLYGYTF.

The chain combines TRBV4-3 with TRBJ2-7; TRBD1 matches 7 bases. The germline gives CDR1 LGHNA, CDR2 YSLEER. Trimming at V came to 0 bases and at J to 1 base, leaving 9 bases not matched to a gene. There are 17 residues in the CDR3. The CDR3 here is CASSQEPPGTVSYEQYF. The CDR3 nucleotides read TGCGCCAGCAGCCAAGAACCACCCGGGACAGTTTCCTACGAGCAGTACTTC.

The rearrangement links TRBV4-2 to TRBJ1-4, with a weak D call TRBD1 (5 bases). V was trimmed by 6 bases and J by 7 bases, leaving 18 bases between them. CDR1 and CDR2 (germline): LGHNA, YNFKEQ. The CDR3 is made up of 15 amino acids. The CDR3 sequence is CASRDGFNQGEKLFF. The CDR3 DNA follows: TGTGCCAGCAGGGACGGCTTTAATCAGGGTGAAAAACTGTTTTTT.

The CDR3: CAWRGGPGGLSGELFF. The CDR3 region has the DNA TGTGCCTGGAGGGGGGGACCGGGGGGCCTCAGCGGGGAGCTGTTTTTT. The chain employs TRBV30 and TRBJ2-2; D possibly corresponds to TRBD2 (7 bases). Between the trimmed V and J ends, which lost 3 bases and 7 bases, there was a span of 21 bases. This CDR3 has 16 amino acids. The germline CDR1 and CDR2 sequences are GTSNPN and SVGIG (reference sequence).

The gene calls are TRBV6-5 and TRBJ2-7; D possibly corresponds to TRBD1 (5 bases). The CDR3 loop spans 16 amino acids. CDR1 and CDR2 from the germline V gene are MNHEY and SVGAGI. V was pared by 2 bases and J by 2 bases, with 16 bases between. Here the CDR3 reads CASSYGALGPTYEQYF. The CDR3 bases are TGTGCCAGCAGTTACGGTGCCCTGGGGCCTACCTACGAGCAGTACTTC.

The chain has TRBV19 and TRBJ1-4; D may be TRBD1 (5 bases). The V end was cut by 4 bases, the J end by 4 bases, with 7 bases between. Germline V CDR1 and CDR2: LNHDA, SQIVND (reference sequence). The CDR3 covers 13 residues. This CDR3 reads CASSNRINEKLFF. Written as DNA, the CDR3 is TGTGCCAGTAGTAACAGGATTAATGAAAAACTGTTTTTT.